This T cell receptor beta chain emerged from a study of T cells in Graves' hyperthyroidism and ophthalmopathy. The overall study: Peripheral blood was taken when the disease was first diagnosed, before any treatment began. The study's findings and limits: Ophthalmopathy, as predicted by the model, came a median roughly 6.5 months after the prediction.

The source material, RNA transcripts, was used to amplify TCR beta CDR3 regions. The HTBI primer set served for first-round RT-PCR of the TCR CDR3. TCRdb reprocessed the multiplex PCR reads via MiXCR and lists one record per CDR3 protein. The table has roughly 550,000 distinct CDR3 sequences, 16% seen once. As regards this clonotype: Its antigen is unidentified.

Exclusions: uncontrolled infection, other autoimmune disease, pregnancy, lactation. The CDR3 has 16 amino acids. V shed 1 base and J 6 bases; nucleotides not matched to a gene: 5. Looked up from germline, CDR1 is LNHDA and CDR2 is SQIVND (reference sequence). The chain carries TRBV19 and TRBJ2-2, with 10 bases lining up with TRBD1. The clonotype comes from a woman under 40 with Graves' ophthalmopathy. Sequences were obtained from blood. The CDR3 nucleotides are TGTGCCAGTAGTATAGGAGGGACAGGGGCTGCCGGGGAGCTGTTTTTT. Translation gives CASSIGGTGAAGELFF.